The next 25 T cell receptor beta chains were all read from a single sample in a study of T cell responses to AZD1222 COVID-19 vaccine. Sequencing was performed with immunoSEQ multiplex PCR; in TCRdb, only in-frame clones are kept and a portion is missing. The sample has about 180,000 clones; approximately 90% are singletons. Sequencing used peripheral blood, obtained 28 days after the second dose of the MenACWY control vaccine. The receptors shown here come from an adult who received the MenACWY meningococcal vaccine as a control.

The chain links TRBV15 to TRBJ2-7; weak D call: TRBD1 (5 bases). This CDR3 is built from 16 residues. Germline V gene lookup returns CDR1 LNHNV and CDR2 YYDKDF (reference sequence). Trimming pared 2 bases from V and 0 bases from J, leaving 14 bases between. CDR3 sequence: CATSRRGSLSSYEQYF. The CDR3 region has the DNA TGTGCCACCAGCAGAAGGGGCAGCCTGAGCTCCTACGAGCAGTACTTC.

The J gene is TRBJ1-5, the V gene TRBV28; weak D call: TRBD1 (6 bases). Germline CDR1 and CDR2: MDHEN and SYDVKM. V lost 6 bases, J lost 4 bases, and 13 bases lay in between. CDR3 length: 14 residues. CDR3 in DNA: TGTGCCAGCAGCTATGACAGGATGAATCAGCCCCAGCATTTT. Its translation: CASSYDRMNQPQHF.

The chain employs TRBV3-1 (or the pseudogene TRBV3-2) and TRBJ2-5, with 9 positions matching TRBD2. V lost 3 bases, J lost 5 bases, and 4 bases stayed unmatched. The CDR3 covers 14 residues. The germline V gene encodes CDR1 LGHDT and CDR2 YNNKEL (reference sequence). CDR3 region: CASSHSGSAETQYF. CDR3 DNA: TGTGCCAGCAGCCATAGCGGGAGTGCGGAGACCCAGTACTTC.

This clone was seen a single time. This chain links TRBV7-2 with TRBJ1-2; 11 positions agree with TRBD1. V gave up 2 bases and J gave up 6 bases; unmatched junction bases: 11. The CDR3 totals 17 residues. The V gene's germline CDR1 is SGHTA and CDR2 FQGNSA. The CDR3 reads CASSLLPGQGVVDGYTF. The CDR3 nucleotides are TGTGCCAGCAGCTTATTGCCGGGACAGGGGGTTGTCGATGGCTACACCTTC.

V is TRBV15 and J is TRBJ1-1; no reliable D call. V lost 0 bases and J 1 base, leaving 9 bases between the germline ends. The CDR3 contains 15 residues. The germline V gene has CDR1 LNHNV and CDR2 YYDKDF (reference sequence). The CDR3 DNA is TGTGCCACCAGCAGAGATTTAGGGAAGAACACTGAAGCTTTCTTT. It codes for CATSRDLGKNTEAFF.

V is TRBV29-1 and J is TRBJ1-4; D gene uncertain. CDR1 and CDR2 (germline): SQVTM, ANQGSEA. V dropped 4 bases and J dropped 0 bases, with 12 bases sitting between them. The CDR3 runs to 15 residues. CDR3 region: CSVGGRGTTNEKLFF. CDR3 nucleotide sequence: TGCAGCGTTGGGGGTCGGGGAACAACTAATGAAAAACTGTTTTTT.

This chain links TRBV11-2 with TRBJ2-7; D ambiguous. V was clipped by 0 bases and J by 4 bases, with 4 bases between them. Germline values: CDR1 SGHAT, CDR2 FQNNGV. CDR3 length: 12 amino acids. CDR3 in DNA: TGTGCCAGCAGCTTAGACGGGTACGAGCAGTACTTC. This encodes CASSLDGYEQYF.

This clone was seen just once. This rearrangement joins TRBV2 to TRBJ2-1; possibly TRBD1 for D (5 bases). CDR1 is SNHLY and CDR2 is FYNNEI in the germline V gene. Trimming took 3 bases from V and 12 from J, leaving 6 bases between them. The CDR3 extends over 10 amino acids. The DNA of the CDR3 is TGTGCCAGCAGTGAGGGGCGGCAGTTCTTC. Protein: CASSEGRQFF.

The chain carries TRBV6-2 or TRBV6-3 and TRBJ1-1; D uncertain. The length of the CDR3 is 12 residues. V lost 5 bases, J lost 5 bases, and 9 bases lay in between. CDR1 MNHEY and CDR2 SVGEGT come from the germline V gene. The chain's CDR3 is CASSLRETEAFF. The CDR3 DNA is TGTGCCAGCAGTCTACGGGAGACTGAAGCTTTCTTT.

In its sample, this clone was seen a few times. V gene TRBV7-2 combines with J gene TRBJ2-7; D is unclear. V was cut by 1 base and J by 2 bases, with 9 bases left in between. CDR1 and CDR2 from the germline V gene are SGHTA and FQGNSA. This CDR3 comprises 14 residues. CDR3 loop: CASSLDPVAYEQYF. The CDR3 nucleotides read TGTGCCAGCAGCTTAGATCCGGTAGCCTACGAGCAGTACTTC. Variable domain in full (rest from reference TRBV7-2 and TRBJ2-7): GAGVSQSPSNKVTEKGKDVELRCDPISGHTALYWYRQSLGQGLEFLIYFQGNSAPDKSGLPSDRFSAERTGGSVSTLTIQRTQQEDSAVYLCASSLDPVAYEQYFGPGTRLTVT.

V is TRBV19 and J is TRBJ1-5; D might be TRBD1 (6 bases). This CDR3 has 18 amino acids. The germline V and J ends were trimmed by 3 bases and 0 bases, with 18 bases remaining between them. The germline CDR1 and CDR2 sequences are LNHDA and SQIVND (reference sequence). As DNA, the CDR3 is TGTGCCAGTAGTATGCCTCTAGGGGGTTCCCCTAGCAATCAGCCCCAGCATTTT. This sequence encodes CASSMPLGGSPSNQPQHF.

The rearrangement joins TRBV7-9 to TRBJ2-1; tentatively, D is TRBD2 (6 bases). Trimming pared 4 bases from V and 3 bases from J, leaving 19 bases between. Looked up from germline, CDR1 is SEHNR and CDR2 is FQNEAQ (reference sequence). The CDR3 runs 17 residues. The CDR3 reads CASSSPEVSGLYNEQFF. The CDR3 DNA reads as TGTGCCAGCAGCTCGCCCGAGGTGTCGGGACTCTACAATGAGCAGTTCTTC.

The V gene is TRBV5-1, the J gene TRBJ1-6, with 7 nucleotides matching TRBD1. Germline lookup yields CDR1 SGHRS and CDR2 YFSETQ. V dropped 4 bases and J dropped 6; count of bases not matched to a gene: 7. CDR3 length: 15 residues. CDR3 loop: CASSQPQGVNSPLHF. The CDR3 DNA reads as TGCGCCAGCAGCCAACCCCAGGGGGTTAATTCACCCCTCCACTTT.

The gene calls are TRBV6-5 and TRBJ1-5; D gene uncertain. Germline CDR1 and CDR2: MNHEY and SVGAGI. The CDR3 is 14 amino acids. Trimming took 7 bases from V and 6 from J, leaving 16 bases between them. The CDR3 loop is CASIGSAAGQPQHF. In DNA form, the CDR3 reads TGTGCCAGCATAGGTTCGGCAGCGGGTCAGCCCCAGCATTTT.

The chain is built from TRBV29-1 and TRBJ2-1, with TRBD2 matching over 9 bases. V lost 6 bases and J lost 3; bases outside the gene matches: 9. Germline lookup yields CDR1 SQVTM and CDR2 ANQGSEA. The CDR3 loop spans 15 amino acids. The CDR3 coding sequence is TGCAGCGTGGCACGACTAGCGGAAATCTACAATGAGCAGTTCTTC. Amino acid sequence: CSVARLAEIYNEQFF.

Concerning this clone itself: A read error may be the cause here, since a much bigger clone is one base away. The rearrangement joins TRBV11-2 to TRBJ1-1, with D hard to call. Germline values: CDR1 SGHAT, CDR2 FQNNGV. The V gene lost 2 bases and the J gene lost 1 base, with 5 bases spanning the gap. The CDR3 loop spans 13 amino acids. CDR3 sequence reads: CASSLKGNTEAFF. The CDR3 nucleotides read TGTGCCAGCAGCTTAAAGGGGAACACTGAAGCTTTCTTT.

The chain is built from TRBV27 and TRBJ2-5, with 9 bases fitting TRBD2. The CDR3 runs to 16 residues. The junction had 6 bases not matched to a gene; V was cut back by 0 bases and J by 4 bases. CDR1 and CDR2 from the germline V gene are MNHEY and SMNVEV (reference sequence). Here the CDR3 DNA reads TGTGCCAGCAGTTTATCGCAAGTACTAGCGGGAGAGACCCAGTACTTC. Its translation is CASSLSQVLAGETQYF.

This chain connects TRBV7-9 to TRBJ1-2; D is ambiguous. This CDR3 contains 17 residues. Trimming pared 5 bases from V and 4 bases from J, leaving 23 bases between. Germline CDR1 reads SEHNR; CDR2 reads FQNEAQ (reference sequence). CDR3 sequence reads: CASSRTVPTQGRYGYTF. As DNA, the CDR3 is TGTGCCAGCAGCCGGACCGTTCCCACCCAAGGGCGCTATGGCTACACCTTC.

The V call is TRBV2, the J call TRBJ2-1; tentatively, D is TRBD1 (6 bases). Germline assignment: CDR1 SNHLY and CDR2 FYNNEI. CDR3 length: 13 amino acids. Trimming took 6 bases from V and 5 from J, leaving 11 bases between them. The CDR3, as DNA: TGTGCCAGCAGATGGACAGCGCACAATGAGCAGTTCTTC. Protein: CASRWTAHNEQFF.

In this sample, this clone turned up a few times. The chain carries TRBV6-5 and TRBJ2-4; 10 bases are a match to TRBD1. Trimming took 6 bases from V and 7 from J; bases not matched to a gene: 6. This CDR3 has 14 residues. In germline, CDR1 is MNHEY, CDR2 SVGAGI. CDR3 loop: CASSDRGRANIQYF. CDR3 nucleotide sequence: TGTGCCAGCAGCGACAGGGGGCGGGCGAACATTCAGTACTTC.

The chain links TRBV12-3 or TRBV12-4 to TRBJ1-5; no clear D. The CDR3 contains 12 residues. The V and J ends lost 1 base and 4 bases respectively, with 2 bases between them. In nucleotides, the CDR3 is TGTGCCAGCAGTTTAGGTAATCAGCCCCAGCATTTT. As protein: CASSLGNQPQHF.

The chain joins TRBV15 to TRBJ1-1; D remains ambiguous. V gave up 0 bases and J gave up 3 bases, with 17 bases separating them. The CDR3 is 17 amino acids. Germline loops: CDR1 LNHNV, CDR2 YYDKDF (reference sequence). CDR3 bases: TGTGCCACCAGCAGAGATGGTTCGTATGAGGAATACACTGAAGCTTTCTTT. This gives the protein CATSRDGSYEEYTEAFF.

The rearrangement joins TRBV7-9 to TRBJ1-6; a weak D match, TRBD1 (6 bases). Trimming removed 10 bases from V and 0 bases from J, with 19 bases in between. The CDR3 consists of 17 residues. CDR1 is SEHNR, CDR2 FQNEAQ, per germline (reference sequence). The CDR3 DNA reads TGTGCCACCCAACCGACCACAGGGTCCTCCTATAATTCACCCCTCCACTTT. The encoded protein is CATQPTTGSSYNSPLHF.

The chain is built from TRBV3-1 (or the pseudogene TRBV3-2) and TRBJ2-7, with D perhaps matching TRBD2 (6 bases). Germline V CDR1 and CDR2: LGHDT, YNNKEL (reference sequence). V gave up 4 bases and J gave up 0 bases, with 10 bases separating them. The CDR3 has 14 amino acids. The CDR3 reads CASSPGTYSYEQYF. The DNA for the CDR3 is TGTGCCAGCAGCCCCGGGACTTACTCCTACGAGCAGTACTTC.

The chain has TRBV19 and TRBJ1-5; possibly TRBD1 for D (6 bases). The V end was cut by 4 bases, the J end by 0 bases, with 25 bases between. Germline V gene sequence: CDR1 LNHDA, CDR2 SQIVND (reference sequence). The CDR3 extends over 20 amino acids. The CDR3 reads CASSRGGGGPRTHSNQPQHF. CDR3 nucleotide sequence: TGTGCCAGTAGTAGAGGGGGTGGGGGCCCCCGGACACATAGCAATCAGCCCCAGCATTTT.